This T cell receptor beta chain was identified in a study of T-cell memory formation after mild COVID-19. Overall study context: TCR clustering was largely donor specific. General study results and limits: Some SARS-CoV-2-responding clones were already detected in memory before infection. Mainly CM and EM harbored the contracting CD4+ clones; mainly EMRA harbored the CD8+ ones.

Notes on this clonotype: Its antigen is as yet unknown.

The CDR3 extends over 14 amino acids. V lost 2 bases, J lost 5 bases, and 13 bases lay in between. Germline V gene sequence: CDR1 SGHDT, CDR2 YYEEEE. Researchers used 5'RACE with constant-segment primers to make TCR alpha and TCR beta cDNA libraries that carry sample barcodes and UMIs. Using its own MiXCR run on the 5' RACE reads, TCRdb lists one record per CDR3 protein. The table records hundreds of thousands of distinct CDR3 sequences, about 18% of them present only once. The receptor comes from an adult woman who had mild COVID-19 (a few samples of this study predate the infection). Cell type and time point are not known. Sequences were obtained from PBMCs or a T cell subset sorted from them (not recorded which). The chain links TRBV5-6 to TRBJ2-5; D is perhaps TRBD1 (5 bases). CDR3 region: CASSFKGLGETQYF. In DNA form, the CDR3 reads TGTGCCAGCAGCTTCAAGGGGCTGGGGGAGACCCAGTACTTC.